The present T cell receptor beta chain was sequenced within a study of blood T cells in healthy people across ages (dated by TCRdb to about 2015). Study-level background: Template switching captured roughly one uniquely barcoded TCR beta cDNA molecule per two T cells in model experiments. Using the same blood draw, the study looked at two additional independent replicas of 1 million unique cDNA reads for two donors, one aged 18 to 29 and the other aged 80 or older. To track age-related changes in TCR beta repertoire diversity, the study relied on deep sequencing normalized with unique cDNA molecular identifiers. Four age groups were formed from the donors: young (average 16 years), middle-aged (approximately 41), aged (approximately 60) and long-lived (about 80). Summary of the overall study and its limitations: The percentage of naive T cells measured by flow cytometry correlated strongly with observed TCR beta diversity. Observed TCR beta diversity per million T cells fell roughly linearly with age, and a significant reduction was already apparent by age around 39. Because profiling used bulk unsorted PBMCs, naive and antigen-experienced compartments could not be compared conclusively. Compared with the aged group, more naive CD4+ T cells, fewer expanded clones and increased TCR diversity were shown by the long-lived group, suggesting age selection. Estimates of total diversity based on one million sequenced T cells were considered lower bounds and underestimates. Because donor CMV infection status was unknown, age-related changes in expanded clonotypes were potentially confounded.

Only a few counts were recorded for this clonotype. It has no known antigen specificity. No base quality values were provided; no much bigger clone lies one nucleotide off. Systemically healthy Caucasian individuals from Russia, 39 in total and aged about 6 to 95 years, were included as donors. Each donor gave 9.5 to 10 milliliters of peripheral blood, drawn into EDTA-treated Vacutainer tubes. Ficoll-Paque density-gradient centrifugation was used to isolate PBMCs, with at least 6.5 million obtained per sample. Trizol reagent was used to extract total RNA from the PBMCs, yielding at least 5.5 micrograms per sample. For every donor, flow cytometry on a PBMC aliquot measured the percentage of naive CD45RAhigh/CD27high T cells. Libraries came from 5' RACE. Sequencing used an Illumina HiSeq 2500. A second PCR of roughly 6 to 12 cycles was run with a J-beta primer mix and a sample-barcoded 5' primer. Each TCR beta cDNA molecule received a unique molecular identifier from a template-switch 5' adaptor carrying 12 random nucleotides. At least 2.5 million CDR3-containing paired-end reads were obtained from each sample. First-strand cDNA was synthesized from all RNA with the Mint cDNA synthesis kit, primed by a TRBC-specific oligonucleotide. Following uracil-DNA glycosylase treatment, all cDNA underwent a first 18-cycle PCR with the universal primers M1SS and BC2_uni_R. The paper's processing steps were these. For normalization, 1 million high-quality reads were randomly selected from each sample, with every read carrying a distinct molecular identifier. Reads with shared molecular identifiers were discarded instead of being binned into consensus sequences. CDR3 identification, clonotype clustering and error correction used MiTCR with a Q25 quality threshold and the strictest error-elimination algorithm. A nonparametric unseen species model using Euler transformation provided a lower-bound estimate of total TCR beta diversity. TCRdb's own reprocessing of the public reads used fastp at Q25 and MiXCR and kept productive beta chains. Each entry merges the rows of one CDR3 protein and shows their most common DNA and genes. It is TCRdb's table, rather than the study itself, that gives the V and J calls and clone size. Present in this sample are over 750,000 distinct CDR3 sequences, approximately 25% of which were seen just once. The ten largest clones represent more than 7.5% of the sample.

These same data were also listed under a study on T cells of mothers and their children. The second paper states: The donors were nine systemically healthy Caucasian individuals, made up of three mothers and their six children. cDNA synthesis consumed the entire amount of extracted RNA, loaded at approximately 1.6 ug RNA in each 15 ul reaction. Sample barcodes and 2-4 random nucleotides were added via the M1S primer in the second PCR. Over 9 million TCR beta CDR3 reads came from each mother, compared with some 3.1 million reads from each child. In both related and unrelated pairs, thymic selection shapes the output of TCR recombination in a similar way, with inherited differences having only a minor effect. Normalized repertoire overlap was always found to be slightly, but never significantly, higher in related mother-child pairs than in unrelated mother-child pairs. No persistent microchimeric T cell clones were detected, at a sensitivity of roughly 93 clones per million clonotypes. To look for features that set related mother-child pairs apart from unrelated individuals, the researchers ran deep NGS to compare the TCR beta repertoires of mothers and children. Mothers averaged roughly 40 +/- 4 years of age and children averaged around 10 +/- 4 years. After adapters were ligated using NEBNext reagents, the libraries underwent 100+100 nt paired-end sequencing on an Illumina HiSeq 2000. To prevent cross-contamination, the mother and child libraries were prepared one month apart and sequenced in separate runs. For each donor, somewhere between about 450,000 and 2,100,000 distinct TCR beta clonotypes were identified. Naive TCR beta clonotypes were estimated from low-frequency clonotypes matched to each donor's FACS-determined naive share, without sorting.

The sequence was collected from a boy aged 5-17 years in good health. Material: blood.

The CDR3 has the sequence CASSSSGTSGDEQFF. The bases are TGTGCCAGCAGCTCGTCCGGGACTAGCGGTGATGAGCAGTTCTTC. This chain joins TRBV7-3 to TRBJ2-5; TRBD2 lines up with 11 middle nucleotides. The J call may be faulty, since TRBJ2-1 better matches the DNA end. The germline V gene sets CDR1 to SGHTA and CDR2 to FQGTGA. The CDR3 goes from the cysteine to the phenylalanine over 15 residues. Only the CDR3 DNA is retained, 45 bases long and in frame from the first base.